These 6 T cell receptor beta chains originate from one sample sequenced in a study of neurological immune-mediated disorders (dated by TCRdb to about 2019). Library creation used 5' RACE. TCRdb records Illumina HiSeq 2500 as the sequencer. TCRdb trimmed the raw reads at Q25, called clones with MiXCR and kept productive beta chains. Entries are consolidated by CDR3 protein sequence, retaining the most common genes and DNA. This sample lists about 60,000 distinct CDR3 sequences; 3.5% to 4.5% were detected once. The ten largest clones take up around 2.1% of the sample. The material sequenced was PBMCs. These receptors came from a woman between 45 and 60 years old with multiple sclerosis.

This clonotype was observed a single time. This may be a read error, as it is one base from a much larger clone. The V gene is TRBV20-1, the J gene TRBJ2-7; TRBD2 might be the D (6 bases). The CDR3 has 14 residues. Germline lookup yields CDR1 DFQATT and CDR2 SNEGSKA (reference sequence). The CDR3 spells CGASAGGDSYEQYF. The CDR3 DNA reads TGCGGTGCTAGTGCCGGGGGAGACTCCTACGAGCAGTACTTC.

At least ten counts were recorded for this clonotype. The V call is TRBV7-2, the J call TRBJ2-2, with 8 nucleotides matching TRBD2. Per the germline V gene, CDR1 is SGHTA and CDR2 is FQGNSA. The CDR3 length is 15 residues. Trimming removed 3 bases from V and 4 bases from J; junction bases left unmatched: 4. The CDR3 sequence is CASSFPGGFTGELFF. DNA for the CDR3: TGTGCCAGCAGCTTCCCGGGAGGGTTCACCGGGGAGCTGTTTTTT.

This clonotype was counted many times. The chain uses TRBV29-1 and TRBJ2-7, with D unresolved. The CDR3 totals 11 residues. The germline V gene encodes CDR1 SQVTM and CDR2 ANQGSEA. Deletions cut 2 bases from V and 6 bases from J, with 8 bases between. The CDR3 bases are TGCAGCGTTGAAAAAGGCACCGAGCAGTACTTC. Its translation: CSVEKGTEQYF.

In its sample, this clonotype was seen many times. V is TRBV7-9 and J is TRBJ2-5, with TRBD1 as a possible D gene (5 bases). CDR1 SEHNR and CDR2 FQNEAQ come from the germline V gene (reference sequence). V was pared by 7 bases and J by 2 bases, with 8 bases between. The CDR3 is 12 residues long. CDR3 in amino acids: CASNRQQETQYF. CDR3 nucleotide sequence: TGTGCCAGCAACAGGCAGCAAGAGACCCAGTACTTC.

In its sample, this clonotype was seen many times. The rearrangement uses TRBV9 and TRBJ1-1; tentatively, D is TRBD1 (5 bases). Trimming took off 7 bases at V and 4 bases at J, with 17 bases between the two ends. The CDR3 is 14 amino acids. Germline CDR1 reads SGDLS; CDR2 reads YYNGEE. The CDR3 nucleotides read TGTGCCAGCCCTGGCAGCAGGGAGGGCACTGAAGCTTTCTTT. This codes for CASPGSREGTEAFF.

This clonotype was detected many times. The V and J genes are TRBV20-1 and TRBJ2-5, with 7 nucleotides matching TRBD2. The length of the CDR3 is 13 residues. The V and J ends lost 3 bases and 1 base, in that order; junction bases with no gene match: 2. CDR1 is DFQATT, CDR2 SNEGSKA, per germline (reference sequence). The CDR3 protein is CSASRTSQETQYF. The CDR3 nucleotides are TGCAGTGCTAGTAGGACTAGCCAAGAGACCCAGTACTTC.